These 3 T cell receptor beta chains originate from one sample sequenced in a study of early T cells in non-severe SARS-CoV-2 infection. TCRdb re-called the 5' RACE reads through MiXCR, storing one row per CDR3 protein. Among about 27,000 distinct CDR3 sequences listed, 4% to 6% were seen once. The material sequenced was whole blood. The receptor set was obtained from an adult who was a healthcare worker with PCR-confirmed SARS-CoV-2 infection or an uninfected control (not recorded which).

Many counts were recorded for this clonotype. The rearrangement uses TRBV6-5 and TRBJ1-4, with D unclear. Germline lookup yields CDR1 MNHEY and CDR2 SVGAGI. With 5 bases removed from V and 0 bases from J, the gap between germline ends came to 10 bases. There are 15 residues in the CDR3. This CDR3 is CASSPRVATNEKLFF. CDR3 nucleotide sequence: TGTGCCAGCAGTCCAAGAGTTGCAACTAATGAAAAACTGTTTTTT.

This clonotype was detected many times. This chain uses TRBV7-6 with TRBJ1-6; 9 bases agree with TRBD1. CDR3 length: 15 amino acids. V lost 5 bases and J lost 8; bases outside the gene matches: 7. Germline CDR1 and CDR2: SGHVS and FNYEAQ. CDR3 protein: CASSIGTGSYSPLHF. Written as DNA, the CDR3 is TGTGCCAGCAGCATCGGGACAGGGAGTTATTCACCCCTCCACTTT.

This clonotype was seen repeatedly, ten times or more. The rearrangement uses TRBV19 and TRBJ1-2; no reliable D call. The germline V gene has CDR1 LNHDA and CDR2 SQIVND (reference sequence). V was trimmed by 5 bases and J by 5 bases, leaving 9 bases between them. The CDR3 is 12 residues long. CDR3 sequence: CASSSGFYGYTF. CDR3 sequence (DNA): TGTGCCAGTAGTTCGGGGTTTTATGGCTACACCTTC.